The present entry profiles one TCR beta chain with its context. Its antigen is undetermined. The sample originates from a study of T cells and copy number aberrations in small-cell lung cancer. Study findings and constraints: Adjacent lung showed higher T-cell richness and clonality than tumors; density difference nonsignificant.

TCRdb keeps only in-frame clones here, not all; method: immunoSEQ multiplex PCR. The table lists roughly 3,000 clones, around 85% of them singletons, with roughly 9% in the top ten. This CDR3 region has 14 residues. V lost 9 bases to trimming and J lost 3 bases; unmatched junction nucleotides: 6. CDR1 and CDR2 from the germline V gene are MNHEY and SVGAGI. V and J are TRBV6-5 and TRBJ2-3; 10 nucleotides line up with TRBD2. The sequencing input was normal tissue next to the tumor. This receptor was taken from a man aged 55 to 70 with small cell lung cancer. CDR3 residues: CASRTSGNTDTQYF. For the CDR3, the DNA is TGTGCCAGTCGAACTAGCGGGAATACAGATACGCAGTATTTT.